This T cell receptor beta chain was captured by sequencing in a study of CD8+CD57+ T cells in acquired aplastic anemia. The wider study: Sorted CD4+ and CD8+ cells gave an average of approximately 3 ug of DNA.

General study points: Common to patients and controls were roughly 30 CD8+ CDR3 sequences.

Researchers used genomic DNA as the template to profile TCR beta VDJ and CDR3. TCRdb ran MiXCR on the reads and lists one entry per CDR3 protein. This table holds 250,000 or so distinct CDR3 sequences, approximately 50% found once. As to this clonotype: Its target is unknown.

Trimming stripped 3 bases from V and 4 bases from J, with 12 bases between. This CDR3 spans 14 amino acids. Germline values: CDR1 KGHSH, CDR2 LQKENI. Patients sequenced had flow cytometry evidence of CD8+CD57+ cell expansion. Sequences were obtained from sorted CD4+, CD8+, or CD8+CD57+ T cells (not recorded which) from PBMCs. This TCR came from a human donor with aplastic anemia. The V gene is TRBV18, the J gene TRBJ1-1; D is uncertain. This CDR3 reads CASSPSTDPTEAFF. In nucleotides, the CDR3 is TGTGCCAGCTCACCGTCGACGGACCCCACTGAAGCTTTCTTT.